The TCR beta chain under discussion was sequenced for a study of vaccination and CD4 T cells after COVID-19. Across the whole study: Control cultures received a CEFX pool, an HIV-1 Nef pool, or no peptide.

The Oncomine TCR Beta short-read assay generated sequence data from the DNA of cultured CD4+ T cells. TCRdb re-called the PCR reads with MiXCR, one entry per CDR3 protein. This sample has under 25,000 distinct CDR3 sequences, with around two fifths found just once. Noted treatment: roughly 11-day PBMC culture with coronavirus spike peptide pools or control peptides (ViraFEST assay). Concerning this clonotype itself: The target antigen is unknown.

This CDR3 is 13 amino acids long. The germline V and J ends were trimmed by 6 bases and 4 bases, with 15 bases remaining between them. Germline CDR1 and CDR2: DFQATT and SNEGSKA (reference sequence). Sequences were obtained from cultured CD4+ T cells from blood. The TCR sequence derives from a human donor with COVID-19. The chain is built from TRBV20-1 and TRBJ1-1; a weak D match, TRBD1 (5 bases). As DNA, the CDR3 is TGCAGTGCCACCCAGGGAGCGGGCACTGAAGCTTTCTTT. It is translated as CSATQGAGTEAFF.